These T cell receptor beta chains were read from a single sample in a study of T-cell memory formation after mild COVID-19. TCRdb processed the 5' RACE reads anew with MiXCR; each CDR3 protein has one entry. The repertoire holds 560,000 or so distinct CDR3 sequences, with roughly a sixth as singletons. Sequencing used PBMCs or a T cell subset sorted from them (not recorded which). These receptors originate from an adult woman who had mild COVID-19 (a few samples of this study predate the infection). Cell type and time point are not known. CDR3s leave out the opening cysteine and the closing phenylalanine or tryptophan. A D gene is named only where the DNA matches it firmly.

v_gene	d_gene	j_gene	CDR3aa
TRBV5-1	TRBD2	TRBJ2-1	ASSLKRGGNEQF
TRBV5-1	-	TRBJ1-1	ASSLVSVDTEAF
TRBV5-1	-	TRBJ1-4	ASSGMGTNEKLF
TRBV24-1	-	TRBJ2-7	ATSDSTYEQY
TRBV18	-	TRBJ2-7	ASSLDSSSYEQY
TRBV27	TRBD2	TRBJ2-7	ASSFEAGGYEQY
TRBV25-1	TRBD1	TRBJ1-4	ASSAGDREDEKLF
TRBV5-1	-	TRBJ2-6	ASSEDRPSGANVLT
TRBV7-9	-	TRBJ1-5	ASSLAGWQGSNQPQH
TRBV7-8	-	TRBJ1-2	ASSYGGNENGYT
TRBV6-5	TRBD1	TRBJ1-1	ASSYDRGLNTEAF
TRBV4-1	-	TRBJ2-7	ASSPQFVAYEQY
TRBV30	-	TRBJ2-2	AWSVGSTGELF
TRBV20-1	-	TRBJ1-6	SATTHRDSDNSPLH
TRBV20-1	-	TRBJ2-2	SASKVSGELF
TRBV3-1	-	TRBJ2-7	ASSQGTGGLREQY
TRBV5-6	-	TRBJ2-6	ASSPDRAGANVLT
TRBV29-1	TRBD1	TRBJ2-5	SVEKGQKETQY
TRBV9	TRBD1	TRBJ2-7	ASSAFQGAGYEQY
TRBV2	-	TRBJ1-1	ASHLGFNTEAF
TRBV9	-	TRBJ2-1	ASTPEEGIHNEQF
TRBV9	TRBD2	TRBJ2-1	ASSVEASGGEKQF
TRBV15	-	TRBJ2-1	ATGSASRWNNEQF
TRBV12-3/TRBV12-4	TRBD1	TRBJ1-3	ANWDRVGNTIY
TRBV4-2	TRBD2	TRBJ2-7	ASSQGVSGAYEQY
TRBV24-1	-	TRBJ2-6	ATEGRDSRSGANVLT
TRBV4-1	-	TRBJ1-1	ASSQGGTLNTEAF
TRBV23-1	TRBD1	TRBJ1-5	ASSQSKDRDYSNQPQH
TRBV29-1	TRBD2	TRBJ2-1	SVVGGTSGIINEQF
TRBV29-1	-	TRBJ2-5	SASRDGTRETQY
TRBV20-1	-	TRBJ1-2	SAKSDVGYYGYT
TRBV12-3/TRBV12-4	-	TRBJ2-2	ASWRTENTGELF
TRBV5-1	TRBD1	TRBJ1-3	ASSSRQGHIGNTIY
TRBV7-2	TRBD1	TRBJ2-2	ASSPDRLRTGELF
TRBV5-1	TRBD1	TRBJ2-5	ASSFGQAEETQY
TRBV2	TRBD2	TRBJ2-3	ASSERTSGGQADTQY
TRBV6-2/TRBV6-3	-	TRBJ2-3	ASSYPSTADTDTQY
TRBV24-1	TRBD1	TRBJ2-2	ATSDLGFVGQTNTGELF
TRBV6-4	-	TRBJ1-6	ASRSVGTAANSPLH
TRBV3-1	TRBD2	TRBJ2-4	ASSQDPREGRTNIQY
TRBV4-3	-	TRBJ2-1	ASSQDRGGGVNEQF
TRBV28	-	TRBJ2-5	AASSQDVIQETQY
TRBV3-1	-	TRBJ1-5	ASSPPSSNQPQH
TRBV4-2	TRBD2	TRBJ2-5	ASSQAFRTSGEETQY
TRBV5-6	-	TRBJ2-1	ASSLRGRAYNEQF
TRBV5-4	TRBD2	TRBJ2-5	ATTSGFQETQY
TRBV7-2	-	TRBJ2-2	ASSLEAINTGELF
TRBV24-1	-	TRBJ1-2	ATSLLDVGVGYT
TRBV12-3/TRBV12-4	-	TRBJ1-4	ASSSPSGVVTEKLF
TRBV27	TRBD1	TRBJ2-7	ASSFGQGASEQY
TRBV7-9	-	TRBJ1-2	ASSLVQASSNYT
TRBV7-6	TRBD2	TRBJ2-7	ASSLGAGADEQY
TRBV6-2/TRBV6-3	-	TRBJ2-1	ASSSKGDYNEQF
TRBV20-1	-	TRBJ2-7	SASESTVYEQY